This T cell receptor beta chain was sequenced in a study of blood T cell repertoires in COVID-19. Background on the study: Sources were T cells, B-cell-depleted T cells, or PBMCs; the material itself was cDNA or gDNA.

This clone has a single count. Germline V gene sequence: CDR1 GTSNPN, CDR2 SVGIG (reference sequence). This CDR3 region has 15 residues. Trimming shortened V by 4 bases and J by 3 bases, and 17 bases separated the two germline ends. The method was immunoSEQ multiplex PCR; TCRdb's version includes in-frame clones alone and lacks a portion of them. The sample has nearly 350,000 clones, around 88% seen once. The V call is TRBV30, the J call TRBJ2-3; D not resolved. The sequenced material came from peripheral blood. The receptor was isolated from a man aged 25-45 years with active or convalescent COVID-19. The CDR3 DNA follows: TGTGCCTGGATTCCGGGTCTGGCGAGGACAGATACGCAGTATTTT. This translates into CAWIPGLARTDTQYF. Full variable domain (missing parts from reference TRBV30 and TRBJ2-3): SQTIHQWPATLVQPVGSPLSLECTVEGTSNPNLYWYRQAAGRGLQLLFYSVGIGQISSEVPQNLSASRPQDRQFILSSKKLLLSDSGFYLCAWIPGLARTDTQYFGPGTRLTVL.